This entry features one T cell receptor (beta chain) sequence. The sample belongs to a study of OX40 agonist ivuxolimab in advanced cancers. Assay used: immunoSEQ multiplex PCR; TCRdb lists only in-frame clones, some missing. The sample holds more than 100,000 clones; approximately 90% are singletons and the top ten take approximately 1.1%. Autoimmune disease history or systemic immunosuppression led to patients being barred. Between the trimmed V and J ends, which lost 2 bases and 3 bases, there was a span of 8 bases. This CDR3 contains 14 residues. Germline assignment: CDR1 MNHEY and CDR2 SVGAGI. This chain uses TRBV6-5 with TRBJ2-1; weak D call: TRBD1 (5 bases). The clonotype was recovered from an adult with an advanced solid tumor such as melanoma, head and neck, liver or kidney cancer. Sample: CD4+ or CD8+ T cells sorted from blood, taken in a trial of the OX40 agonist ivuxolimab. The CDR3, as DNA: TGTGCCAGCAGTTACCGCAGGGTCTACAATGAGCAGTTCTTC. Amino acid sequence: CASSYRRVYNEQFF.